The sequence of this TCR beta chain was determined in a study of T cell changes during pregnancy in multiple sclerosis. Profiling relied on immunoSEQ multiplex PCR, and the TCRdb table lists in-frame clones only, not all of them. Of under 60,000 clones in the sample, roughly 92% were seen once. The clonotype originates from a female donor with multiple sclerosis, enrolled in a pregnancy study. Sequencing was performed on CD4+ T cells from peripheral blood mononuclear cells, taken in the third trimester of pregnancy.

The CDR3 DNA follows: TGTGCCAGCAGCCTCAGGGACATATCAGATACGCAGTATTTT. Translated: CASSLRDISDTQYF. The chain is built from TRBV4-2 and TRBJ2-3; TRBD1 is a possible D gene (6 bases). V was shortened by 4 bases and J by 4 bases, with 12 bases between the two germline ends. Germline V gene data show CDR1 as LGHNA and CDR2 as YNFKEQ. This CDR3 is 14 amino acids long.